These 11 T cell receptor beta chains originate from one sample sequenced in a study of blood T cell repertoires in COVID-19. Sequencing used immunoSEQ multiplex PCR; TCRdb keeps in-frame clones, though not all of them. The sample records about 170,000 clones, roughly 90% being singletons. The sample taken for sequencing was peripheral blood. These TCRs come from a man aged 25 to 40 with COVID-19, enrolled during active disease.

V usage is TRBV27 and J usage is TRBJ2-5, with 10 bases matching TRBD2. There are 14 residues in the CDR3. The germline CDR1 and CDR2 sequences are MNHEY and SMNVEV (reference sequence). J gave up 4 bases and V 3 bases, and 2 bases lay outside the gene matches. The CDR3 region has the DNA TGTGCCAGCAGTTTTAGCGGGGGGAGAGAGACCCAGTACTTC. It yields the protein CASSFSGGRETQYF.

The chain has TRBV27 and TRBJ1-5; D remains ambiguous. Germline V gene data show CDR1 as MNHEY and CDR2 as SMNVEV (reference sequence). The CDR3 is 19 residues long. V was trimmed by 9 bases and J by 2 bases, leaving 29 bases between them. For the CDR3, the DNA is TGTGCCAGGAGCCGTATACCGGGAGCTCCGGGCCATCGCAATCAGCCCCAGCATTTT. Protein: CARSRIPGAPGHRNQPQHF.

The chain uses TRBV21-1 and TRBJ2-7; the D call TRBD1 from the table was never checked on the DNA. TRBV21-1 counts as a pseudogene. The CDR3 length is 16 residues. The chain's CDR3 is CASSKERTGEPYEQYF. The CDR3 region has the DNA TGTGCCAGCAGCAAAGAAAGGACAGGGGAACCCTACGAGCAGTACTTC.

V gene TRBV2 combines with J gene TRBJ2-3, with 9 nucleotides matching TRBD2. The junction had 11 bases not matched to a gene; V was cut back by 7 bases and J by 6 bases. Germline values: CDR1 SNHLY, CDR2 FYNNEI. The CDR3 extends over 15 amino acids. The CDR3 loop reads CASIGSGRFMDTQYF. The CDR3 nucleotides read TGTGCCAGCATAGGTAGCGGGAGATTTATGGATACGCAGTATTTT.

The chain has TRBV9 and TRBJ2-7; D perhaps matches TRBD1 (6 bases). Per the germline V gene, CDR1 is SGDLS and CDR2 is YYNGEE. The CDR3 is made up of 14 amino acids. V lost 0 bases and J lost 4, with 11 bases in between. CDR3 DNA sequence: TGTGCCAGCAGCGTAGCAGGGGAATCTTACGAGCAGTACTTC. Amino acid sequence: CASSVAGESYEQYF.

The V call is TRBV5-4, the J call TRBJ1-2; tentatively, D is TRBD1 (5 bases). Germline loops: CDR1 SGHNT, CDR2 YYREEE (reference sequence). The CDR3 runs 13 residues. Deletions cut 3 bases from V and 4 bases from J, with 10 bases between. CDR3 in amino acids: CASSSAGIYGYTF. CDR3 sequence (DNA): TGTGCCAGCAGCTCTGCAGGGATCTATGGCTACACCTTC.

The chain uses TRBV3-1 (or the pseudogene TRBV3-2) and TRBJ2-7, with D possibly TRBD1 on 5 matching bases. Trimming removed 4 bases at V and 1 base at J, with 8 bases between. Germline CDR1 and CDR2: LGHDT and YNNKEL (reference sequence). The CDR3 runs to 13 residues. CDR3: CASSPKGSYEQYF. The CDR3 DNA follows: TGTGCCAGCAGCCCGAAGGGGTCCTACGAGCAGTACTTC.

The chain employs TRBV7-2 and TRBJ1-5; D uncertain. The CDR3 spans 14 residues. V was cut by 7 bases and J by 5 bases, with 15 bases left in between. In germline, CDR1 is SGHTA, CDR2 FQGNSA. CDR3 in amino acids: CASKSRTGDQPQHF. The CDR3 bases are TGTGCCAGCAAAAGCAGGACGGGAGATCAGCCCCAGCATTTT.

The chain joins TRBV20-1 to TRBJ2-1, with D possibly being TRBD2 (5 bases). From germline, CDR1 is DFQATT and CDR2 SNEGSKA (reference sequence). The CDR3 consists of 14 residues. V was cut by 3 bases and J by 3 bases, with 12 bases left in between. This CDR3 is CSASFEGYYNEQFF. The CDR3 nucleotides are TGCAGTGCTAGTTTCGAGGGATACTACAATGAGCAGTTCTTC.

V gene TRBV13 combines with J gene TRBJ2-7; perhaps TRBD1 as D (6 bases). CDR3 size: 13 residues. Germline-derived CDR1 and CDR2 are PRHDT and FYEKMQ (reference sequence). V lost 8 bases and J 4 bases, leaving 15 bases between the germline ends. CDR3 DNA sequence: TGTGCCAGCGCCCCGGGACACGCTTACGAGCAGTACTTC. This sequence encodes CASAPGHAYEQYF.

The chain couples TRBV11-2 to TRBJ1-4, with 9 bases aligning to TRBD1. Germline trimming cut 2 bases from V and 8 bases from J; bases unmatched to any gene: 18. From germline, CDR1 is SGHAT and CDR2 FQNNGV. The CDR3 contains 19 residues. CDR3 nucleotide sequence: TGTGCCAGCAGCTTAACCCCGGGACAGGGCTTCACTCGGGACGAAAAACTGTTTTTT. It specifies CASSLTPGQGFTRDEKLFF.